The 25 T cell receptor beta chains in this list originate from one sample, sequenced in a study of post-analysis software for immune sequencing data. Carried by the TCR beta cDNA libraries were unique molecular identifiers. TCRdb reanalysed the PCR reads using MiXCR and keeps one entry per CDR3 protein. Of hundreds of thousands of distinct CDR3 sequences in the sample, over 35% were seen once. Whole-study results and caveats: TRBV5-6, TRBV5-1 and TRBV20-1 belonged to a set of about 5 TRBV segments that were more frequent in patients than controls.

Antigens of these TCRs are unknown. The sequenced sample was blood. The receptor set was obtained from a girl aged 10-17 years with multiple sclerosis.

The DNA for the CDR3 is TGTGCCAGCAGTTTTGACAGGGACGGTGAGCAGTTCTTC. Translated: CASSFDRDGEQFF. This chain uses TRBV6-4 with TRBJ2-1, with 7 bases identical to TRBD1. Unmatched junction bases numbered 7, after V lost 5 bases and J lost 9 bases. CDR3 length: 13 amino acids. Germline CDR1 is MRHNA and CDR2 is SNTAGT.

The CDR3 sequence is CASSQGYVAGRLMMEQFF. In DNA, the CDR3 is TGTGCCAGCAGCCAAGGATATGTGGCGGGACGGTTAATGATGGAGCAGTTCTTC. The chain employs TRBV14 and TRBJ2-1; D is perhaps TRBD2 (6 bases). Germline assignment: CDR1 SGHDN and CDR2 FVKESK. V gave up 1 base and J gave up 10 bases, with 26 bases separating them. The length of the CDR3 is 18 residues.

J is TRBJ2-3 and V is TRBV29-1, with D uncertain. Trimming stripped 4 bases from V and 2 bases from J, with 7 bases between. There are 12 residues in the CDR3. Germline V CDR1 and CDR2: SQVTM, ANQGSEA. The chain's CDR3 is CSVAAITDTQYF. DNA for the CDR3: TGCAGCGTTGCGGCGATCACAGATACGCAGTATTTT.

This clonotype came up a few times. J is TRBJ2-7 and V is TRBV5-1, with D tentatively TRBD2 (6 bases). Germline V gene data show CDR1 as SGHRS and CDR2 as YFSETQ. V dropped 0 bases and J dropped 5 bases, with 15 bases sitting between them. This CDR3 region has 15 residues. Here the CDR3 reads CASSLVIYGGNEQYF. The CDR3, as DNA: TGCGCCAGCAGCTTGGTAATCTATGGGGGGAACGAGCAGTACTTC.

This clonotype was detected only a few times. The gene calls are TRBV3-1 and TRBJ2-4; maybe TRBD2 (6 bases). CDR1 and CDR2 (germline): LGHDT, YNNKEL (reference sequence). This CDR3 is built from 14 residues. V dropped 3 bases and J dropped 6 bases, with 12 bases sitting between them. CDR3 sequence reads: CASSQSRLGNIQYF. The CDR3 DNA follows: TGTGCCAGCAGCCAGTCACGACTAGGAAACATTCAGTACTTC.

This clonotype occurred a few times. The gene calls are TRBV12-3 or TRBV12-4 and TRBJ2-1, with no clear D. This CDR3 is built from 15 residues. Between the trimmed V and J ends, which lost 2 bases and 0 bases, there was a span of 8 bases. The CDR3 nucleotides read TGTGCCAGCAGTTTAACTCCAGGCTCCTACAATGAGCAGTTCTTC. Its translation is CASSLTPGSYNEQFF.

This clonotype was detected a few times. The chain has TRBV20-1 and TRBJ1-1; 8 nucleotides line up with TRBD1. V dropped 0 bases and J dropped 4; count of bases not matched to a gene: 10. Germline CDR1 reads DFQATT; CDR2 reads SNEGSKA (reference sequence). CDR3 length equals 16 residues. The CDR3 spells CSARDSAGGLVTEAFF. The CDR3 DNA reads TGCAGTGCTAGAGATTCGGCAGGGGGCTTAGTCACTGAAGCTTTCTTT.

CDR3 bases: TGCGCCAGCAGCCCGGTGGCAGGGGACGTCCTGACTTTC. This gives the protein CASSPVAGDVLTF. The chain employs TRBV5-1 and TRBJ2-6, with D maybe TRBD1 (6 bases). CDR3 length equals 13 residues. Germline V CDR1 and CDR2: SGHRS, YFSETQ. The V end lost 4 bases, the J end lost 11 bases, and 13 bases lay between the germline ends.

The genes are TRBV20-1 and TRBJ1-2, with D uncertain. The CDR3 extends over 13 amino acids. Germline values: CDR1 DFQATT, CDR2 SNEGSKA (reference sequence). Trimming removed 2 bases from V and 4 bases from J, with 11 bases in between. This CDR3 reads CSARLPGSYGYTF. CDR3 bases: TGCAGTGCTAGATTACCGGGGAGCTATGGCTACACCTTC.

This sequence joins TRBV3-1 and TRBJ2-1; 9 bases match TRBD1. This CDR3 spans 15 amino acids. Looked up from germline, CDR1 is LGHDT and CDR2 is YNNKEL (reference sequence). The V segment lost 0 bases and the J segment 5 bases; nucleotides outside the gene matches: 2. The CDR3 DNA sequence: TGTGCCAGCAGCCAAGACACAGGGGGCCACAATGAGCAGTTCTTC. This sequence encodes CASSQDTGGHNEQFF.

This clonotype was picked up a small number of times. The V call is TRBV20-1, the J call TRBJ1-2; TRBD1 matches at 9 bases. Germline V gene data show CDR1 as DFQATT and CDR2 as SNEGSKA (reference sequence). Trimming at V came to 3 bases and at J to 8 bases, leaving 10 bases not matched to a gene. CDR3 length: 14 amino acids. The CDR3 region has the DNA TGCAGTGCTAGGGATGAACAGGGGGCGGGGGGCTACACCTTC. This translates into CSARDEQGAGGYTF.

This clonotype was observed a handful of times. The chain has TRBV5-1 and TRBJ2-7; 13 nucleotides line up with TRBD2. The ends lost 0 bases at V and 0 bases at J; junction bases unmatched: 3. Germline V gives CDR1 SGHRS, CDR2 YFSETQ. The CDR3 length is 17 residues. DNA for the CDR3: TGCGCCAGCAGCTTGGGGTGGACTAGCGGGAGCTCCTACGAGCAGTACTTC. Translating it yields CASSLGWTSGSSYEQYF.

The rearrangement uses TRBV7-6 and TRBJ2-3, with 9 positions matching TRBD2. Germline assignment: CDR1 SGHVS and CDR2 FNYEAQ. The CDR3 is 18 amino acids. With V trimmed by 5 bases and J by 5 bases, 17 bases remained unmatched. CDR3 in DNA: TGTGCCAGCAGCCACCTCATGTCTATAGCGGGAGAGGGAGATACGCAGTATTTT. It codes for CASSHLMSIAGEGDTQYF.

The rearrangement links TRBV10-3 to TRBJ1-1; D is unclear. In germline, CDR1 is ENHRY, CDR2 SYGVKD. The length of the CDR3 is 12 residues. V lost 2 bases and J 1 base, leaving 2 bases between the germline ends. The DNA for the CDR3 is TGTGCCATCAGTGAGAAGAACACTGAAGCTTTCTTT. Its translation is CAISEKNTEAFF.

This clonotype appeared a few times. The chain recombines TRBV20-1 with TRBJ2-1, with 11 nucleotides matching TRBD2. The CDR3 consists of 15 residues. The V gene's germline CDR1 is DFQATT and CDR2 SNEGSKA (reference sequence). V gave up 0 bases and J gave up 9 bases; unmatched junction bases: 7. The CDR3 is CSARDGTSGYPEQFF. The CDR3 DNA reads as TGCAGTGCTAGAGACGGGACTAGCGGATACCCTGAGCAGTTCTTC.

This clonotype was observed a handful of times. This chain joins TRBV6-5 and TRBJ1-6, with TRBD1 matching 10 bases. The V gene end was trimmed by 6 bases and the J gene end by 10 bases; junction bases not matched to a gene: 6. The CDR3 is 14 amino acids. Germline V CDR1 and CDR2: MNHEY, SVGAGI. Here the CDR3 DNA reads TGTGCCAGCAGCCGGGACAGGGGAATCTCACCCCTCCACTTT. It specifies CASSRDRGISPLHF.

V usage is TRBV10-3 and J usage is TRBJ2-4; 7 bases fit TRBD2. The DNA end lines up better with TRBJ2-7; the J call may be wrong. CDR1 and CDR2 (germline): ENHRY, SYGVKD. The CDR3 contains 12 residues. The CDR3 spells CAISGSGDEQYF. The CDR3 region has the DNA TGTGCCATCAGCGGGAGCGGGGACGAGCAGTACTTC.

This clonotype was observed a handful of times. The rearrangement joins TRBV5-1 to TRBJ2-7, with D possibly being TRBD2 (5 bases). Germline-derived CDR1 and CDR2 are SGHRS and YFSETQ. The V end lost 4 bases, the J end lost 0 bases, and 14 bases lay between the germline ends. The CDR3 length is 15 residues. For the CDR3, the DNA is TGCGCCAGCAGCCTCGAGGACTCACACTCCTACGAGCAGTACTTC. As protein: CASSLEDSHSYEQYF.

The sample holds a few counts of this clonotype. This sequence joins TRBV7-9 and TRBJ2-1, with 13 bases lining up with TRBD2. Germline-derived CDR1 and CDR2 are SEHNR and FQNEAQ (reference sequence). The V and J ends lost 5 bases and 1 base, in that order; junction bases with no gene match: 8. The CDR3 contains 18 residues. CDR3 bases: TGTGCCAGCAGCCCCCGGGCGACTAGCGGGAGGTCCTACAATGAGCAGTTCTTC. This encodes CASSPRATSGRSYNEQFF.

This chain joins TRBV2 and TRBJ1-2; 10 bases line up with TRBD1. The CDR3 sequence is 14 residues long. Germline V lookup: CDR1 SNHLY, CDR2 FYNNEI. With V trimmed by 6 bases and J by 4 bases, 5 bases remained unmatched. CDR3 sequence: CASSAGTGVYGYTF. The CDR3 region has the DNA TGTGCCAGCAGCGCCGGGACAGGGGTCTATGGCTACACCTTC.

The gene calls are TRBV20-1 and TRBJ1-5; D is unclear. This CDR3 is 12 amino acids long. Germline V lookup: CDR1 DFQATT, CDR2 SNEGSKA (reference sequence). As DNA, the CDR3 is TGCAGGGCCAGGTCCGGGGATCAGCCCCAGCATTTT. Amino acids: CRARSGDQPQHF.

There are a few counts of this clonotype. The V and J genes are TRBV7-2 and TRBJ2-7, with TRBD2 as a possible D gene (6 bases). Germline V gene data show CDR1 as SGHTA and CDR2 as FQGNSA. CDR3 size: 14 residues. Trimming pared 1 base from V and 5 bases from J, leaving 12 bases between. The CDR3 is CASSLGGEAHEQYF. Here the CDR3 DNA reads TGTGCCAGCAGCTTAGGAGGGGAGGCCCACGAGCAGTACTTC.

The chain links TRBV12-3 or TRBV12-4 to TRBJ2-3, with a possible D match to TRBD2 (6 bases). Between the trimmed V and J ends, which lost 7 bases and 6 bases, there was a span of 17 bases. The CDR3 has 14 residues. The CDR3 DNA follows: TGTGCCAGCACCCTGACTAGAGCCTTTGATACGCAGTATTTT. Protein product: CASTLTRAFDTQYF.

The chain has TRBV11-2 and TRBJ2-7; D may be TRBD1 or TRBD2 (6 bases each). The J call may be incorrect, as the DNA end agrees better with TRBJ2-5. CDR1 and CDR2 (germline): SGHAT, FQNNGV. This CDR3 spans 14 amino acids. CDR3 protein: CASRPKGGQETQYF. CDR3 DNA: TGTGCCAGCAGACCGAAAGGGGGGCAGGAGACCCAGTACTTC.

The chain joins TRBV24-1 to TRBJ2-1, with 8 nucleotides matching TRBD1. Trimming cost V 6 bases and J 4 bases; bases outside gene matches: 1. CDR1 and CDR2 from the germline V gene are KGHDR and SFDVKD. CDR3 length: 13 residues. CDR3 bases: TGTGCCACCAGTAGGGACAGGTACAATGAGCAGTTCTTC. Protein: CATSRDRYNEQFF.